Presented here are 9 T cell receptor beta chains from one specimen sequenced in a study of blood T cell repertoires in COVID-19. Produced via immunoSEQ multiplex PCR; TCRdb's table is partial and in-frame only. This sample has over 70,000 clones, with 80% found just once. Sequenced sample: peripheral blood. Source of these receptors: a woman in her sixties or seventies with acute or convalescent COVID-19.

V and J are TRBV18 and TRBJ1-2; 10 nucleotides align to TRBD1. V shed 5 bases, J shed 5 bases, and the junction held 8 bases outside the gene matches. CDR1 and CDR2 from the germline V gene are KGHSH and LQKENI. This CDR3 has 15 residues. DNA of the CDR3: TGTGCCAGCTCAGAGCGACAGGGGGCCCCTTATGGCTACACCTTC. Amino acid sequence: CASSERQGAPYGYTF.

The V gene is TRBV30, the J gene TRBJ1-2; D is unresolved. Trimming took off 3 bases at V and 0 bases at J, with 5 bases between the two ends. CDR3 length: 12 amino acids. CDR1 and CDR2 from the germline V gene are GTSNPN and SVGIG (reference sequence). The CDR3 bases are TGTGCCTGGAGCACAGCTAACTATGGCTACACCTTC. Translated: CAWSTANYGYTF.

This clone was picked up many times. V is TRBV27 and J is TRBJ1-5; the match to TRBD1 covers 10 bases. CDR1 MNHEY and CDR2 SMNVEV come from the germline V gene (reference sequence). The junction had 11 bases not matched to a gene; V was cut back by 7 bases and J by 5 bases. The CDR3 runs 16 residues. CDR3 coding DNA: TGTGCCAGCAAGGAATTTGGGGACAGGGGACATCAGCCCCAGCATTTT. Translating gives CASKEFGDRGHQPQHF.

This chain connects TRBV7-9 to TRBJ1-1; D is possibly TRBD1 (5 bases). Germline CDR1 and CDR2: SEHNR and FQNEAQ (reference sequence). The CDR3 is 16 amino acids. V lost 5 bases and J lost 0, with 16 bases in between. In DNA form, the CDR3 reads TGTGCCAGCAGCACACCTACCCTGACAGTGAACACTGAAGCTTTCTTT. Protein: CASSTPTLTVNTEAFF. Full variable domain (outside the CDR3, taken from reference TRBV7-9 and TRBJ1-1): DTGVSQNPRHKITKRGQNVTFRCDPISEHNRLYWYRQTLGQGPEFLTYFQNEAQLEKSRLLSDRFSAERPKGSFSTLEIQRTEQGDSAMYLCASSTPTLTVNTEAFFGQGTRLTVV.

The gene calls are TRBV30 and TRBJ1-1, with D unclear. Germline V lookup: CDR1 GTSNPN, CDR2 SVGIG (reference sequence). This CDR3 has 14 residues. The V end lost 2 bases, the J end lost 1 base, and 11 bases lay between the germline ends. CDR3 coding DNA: TGTGCCTGGAGTCGCCTAAGCAAGAACACTGAAGCTTTCTTT. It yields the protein CAWSRLSKNTEAFF.

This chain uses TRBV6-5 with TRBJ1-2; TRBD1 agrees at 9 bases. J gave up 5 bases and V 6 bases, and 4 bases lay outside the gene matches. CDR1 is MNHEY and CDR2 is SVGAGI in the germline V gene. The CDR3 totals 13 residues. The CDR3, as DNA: TGTGCCAGCAGGATGACAGGGGGGTATGGCTACACCTTC. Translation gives CASRMTGGYGYTF.

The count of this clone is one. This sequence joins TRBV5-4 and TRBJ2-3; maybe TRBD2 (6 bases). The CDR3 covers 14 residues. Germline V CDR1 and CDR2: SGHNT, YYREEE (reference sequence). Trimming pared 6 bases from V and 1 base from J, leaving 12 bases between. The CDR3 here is CASNGWGGTDTQYF. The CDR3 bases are TGTGCCAGCAATGGTTGGGGGGGCACAGATACGCAGTATTTT. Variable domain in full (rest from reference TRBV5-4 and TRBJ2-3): ETGVTQSPTHLIKTRGQQVTLRCSSQSGHNTVSWYQQALGQGPQFIFQYYREEENGRGNFPPRFSGLQFPNYSSELNVNALELDDSALYLCASNGWGGTDTQYFGPGTRLTVL.

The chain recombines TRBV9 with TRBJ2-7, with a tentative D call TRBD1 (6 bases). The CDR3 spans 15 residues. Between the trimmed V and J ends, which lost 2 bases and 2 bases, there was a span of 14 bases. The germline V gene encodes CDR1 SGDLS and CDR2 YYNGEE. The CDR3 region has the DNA TGTGCCAGCAGCGTCAGGCCAGGGGCTACCTACGAGCAGTACTTC. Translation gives CASSVRPGATYEQYF.

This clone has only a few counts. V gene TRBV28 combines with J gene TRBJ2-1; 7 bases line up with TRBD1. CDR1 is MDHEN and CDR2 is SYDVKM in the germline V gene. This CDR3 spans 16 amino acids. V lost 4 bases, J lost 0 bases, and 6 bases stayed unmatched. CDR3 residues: CASSYPGQPSYNEQFF. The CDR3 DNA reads TGTGCCAGCAGTTACCCGGGACAGCCCTCCTACAATGAGCAGTTCTTC. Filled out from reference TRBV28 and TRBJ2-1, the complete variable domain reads DVKVTQSSRYLVKRTGEKVFLECVQDMDHENMFWYRQDPGLGLRLIYFSYDVKMKEKGDIPEGYSVSREKKERFSLILESASTNQTSMYLCASSYPGQPSYNEQFFGPGTRLTVL.